One T cell receptor beta chain is described in this entry. What it recognizes is unknown. The data belong to a study of identifying expanded T cells in peripheral blood. Findings and limits, study-wide: Differentially abundant clones: 1 to 1.5 between replicates, 15 to 17 at roughly 13 days, 18 to 20 at four. Variance in clone template counts between roughly 2-week samples significantly increased with total template count across all healthy donors.

No infections or other immune events were documented during collection. This table comes from immunoSEQ multiplex PCR, and its TCRdb copy is limited to in-frame clones, with some not included. In the table there are approximately 110,000 clones, approximately 90% of which are singletons. V was clipped by 0 bases and J by 3 bases, with 6 bases between them. Germline CDR1 MNHEY, CDR2 SVGAGI. The CDR3 length is 13 residues. Specimen: blood. The sequence derives from a person aged 18 to 75 in good health. This chain connects TRBV6-5 to TRBJ2-7; D uncertain. The CDR3 loop is CASSYSIFYEQYF. CDR3 nucleotide sequence: TGTGCCAGCAGTTACTCGATTTTCTACGAGCAGTACTTC.